These 2 T cell receptor beta chains share one sample of origin, sequenced in a study of identifying expanded T cells in peripheral blood. Sequencing used immunoSEQ multiplex PCR; TCRdb keeps in-frame clones, though not all of them. This table holds around 99,000 clones, about 88% found once. Sequenced: blood. The receptors here all came from a person between 18 and 75 years old in good health.

The J gene is TRBJ2-1, the V gene TRBV30, with 10 bases fitting TRBD2. Losses at the gene ends were 1 base for V and 8 bases for J; bases not matched to a gene: 5. This CDR3 is 14 amino acids long. The germline V gene has CDR1 GTSNPN and CDR2 SVGIG (reference sequence). The CDR3 loop is CAWSAAGGLDEQFF. CDR3 nucleotide sequence: TGTGCCTGGAGTGCAGCGGGGGGGCTCGATGAGCAGTTCTTC.

The J gene is TRBJ1-5, the V gene TRBV7-9, with 11 nucleotides matching TRBD1. Germline V CDR1 and CDR2: SEHNR, FQNEAQ (reference sequence). This CDR3 has 16 residues. The V and J ends lost 4 bases and 8 bases, in that order; junction bases with no gene match: 10. CDR3 loop: CASSSTGQGAREPQHF. The CDR3 DNA follows: TGTGCCAGCAGCTCAACCGGACAGGGGGCCAGGGAGCCCCAGCATTTT.